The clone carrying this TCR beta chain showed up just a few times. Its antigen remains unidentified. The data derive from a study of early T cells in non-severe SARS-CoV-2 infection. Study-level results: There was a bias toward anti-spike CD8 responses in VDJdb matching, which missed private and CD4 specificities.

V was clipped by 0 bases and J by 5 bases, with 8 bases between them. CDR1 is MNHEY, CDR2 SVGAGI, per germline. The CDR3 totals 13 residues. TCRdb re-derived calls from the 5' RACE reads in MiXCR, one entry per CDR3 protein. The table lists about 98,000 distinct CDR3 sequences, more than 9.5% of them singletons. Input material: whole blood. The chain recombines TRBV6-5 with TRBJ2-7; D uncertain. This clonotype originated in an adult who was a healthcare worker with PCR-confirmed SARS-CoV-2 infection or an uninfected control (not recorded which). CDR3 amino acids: CASSYSGLDEQYF. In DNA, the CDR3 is TGTGCCAGCAGTTACTCGGGTCTCGACGAGCAGTACTTC.